This T cell receptor beta chain was obtained from a study of T cells after somatic rescue of genetic block. V was cut by 3 bases and J by 0 bases, with 8 bases left in between. Germline values: CDR1 GTSNPN, CDR2 SVGIG (reference sequence). This CDR3 comprises 14 residues. Only in-frame clones appear in the TCRdb table, and some are missing; sequencing was by immunoSEQ multiplex PCR. The sample records more than 70,000 clones, 85% to 90% being singletons. The chain recombines TRBV30 with TRBJ2-2; D is unresolved. The sample consisted of peripheral blood mononuclear cells (PBMCs). This sequence originates from a woman aged 18-29 years. The CDR3 region is CAWRHRPNTGELFF. The CDR3, as DNA: TGTGCCTGGAGGCATCGACCGAACACCGGGGAGCTGTTTTTT.